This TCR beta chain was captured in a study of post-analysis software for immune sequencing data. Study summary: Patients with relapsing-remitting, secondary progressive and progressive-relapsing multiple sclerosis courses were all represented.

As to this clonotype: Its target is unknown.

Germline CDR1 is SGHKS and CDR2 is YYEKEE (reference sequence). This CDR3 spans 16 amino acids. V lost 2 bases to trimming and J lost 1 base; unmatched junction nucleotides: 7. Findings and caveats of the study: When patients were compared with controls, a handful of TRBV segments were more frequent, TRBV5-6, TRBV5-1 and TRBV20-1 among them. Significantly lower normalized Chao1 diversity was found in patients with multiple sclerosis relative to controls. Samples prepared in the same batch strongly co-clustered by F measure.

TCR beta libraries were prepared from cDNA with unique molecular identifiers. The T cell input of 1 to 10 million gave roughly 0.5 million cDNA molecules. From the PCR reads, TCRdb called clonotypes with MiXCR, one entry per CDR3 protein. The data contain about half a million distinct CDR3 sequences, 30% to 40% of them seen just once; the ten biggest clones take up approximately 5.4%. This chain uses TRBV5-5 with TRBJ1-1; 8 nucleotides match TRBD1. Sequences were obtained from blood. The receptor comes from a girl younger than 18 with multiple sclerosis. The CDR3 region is CASSLAAGTGNTEAFF. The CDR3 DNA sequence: TGTGCCAGCAGCTTAGCCGCCGGGACAGGGAACACTGAAGCTTTCTTT.